This TCR beta chain came from a study of CD8 T cells in ankylosing spondylitis. Findings and caveats of the study: Disease-associated clones were CD8+ and fairly uncommon in peripheral blood. In ankylosing spondylitis patients, matched synovial fluid reportedly showed significant enrichment of disease-linked clones. Reports of some motif variants in reactive arthritis synovial fluid and blood predate this one.

To note about this clonotype: Its antigen remains unidentified.

Scientists made TCR beta libraries using quantitative 5'-RACE with molecular barcodes. TCRdb reprocessed the 5' RACE reads via MiXCR and lists one record per CDR3 protein. The table lists almost 30,000 distinct CDR3 sequences, 5.3% of them singletons, with around 1.9% in the top ten. V was shortened by 3 bases and J by 2 bases, with 20 bases between the two germline ends. The CDR3 consists of 18 residues. CDR1 is SGDLS and CDR2 is YYNGEE in the germline V gene. V is TRBV9 and J is TRBJ2-2; D unclear. The TCR sequence derives from a female donor with ankylosing spondylitis or in good health (not recorded which). Sequencing used blood, either unsorted or a sorted T cell fraction (not recorded which). CDR3 DNA sequence: TGTGCCAGCAGCGCGCGGTCCACATCCACTTCTAACACCGGGGAGCTGTTTTTT. It specifies CASSARSTSTSNTGELFF.